The 17 T cell receptor beta chains below all came from one sample that was sequenced in a study of identifying expanded T cells in peripheral blood. This table comes from immunoSEQ multiplex PCR, and its TCRdb copy is limited to in-frame clones, with some not included. The table lists 90,000 to 100,000 clones, 88% of them singletons. Sequenced material: blood. Source of these receptors: a person aged 18 to 75 in good health.

The CDR3 protein is CASSRLDGSNTEAFF. Here the CDR3 DNA reads TGTGCCAGCTCACGCCTGGACGGATCGAACACTGAAGCTTTCTTT. The chain recombines TRBV18 with TRBJ1-1; D is undetermined. The germline V gene has CDR1 KGHSH and CDR2 LQKENI. The length of the CDR3 is 15 residues. Trimming stripped 4 bases from V and 1 base from J, with 13 bases between. Looking up the rest from reference TRBV18 and TRBJ1-1 gives the full variable domain: NAGVMQNPRHLVRRRGQEARLRCSPMKGHSHVYWYRQLPEEGLKFMVYLQKENIIDESGMPKERFSAEFPKEGPSILRIQQVVRGDSAAYFCASSRLDGSNTEAFFGQGTRLTVV.

The genes are TRBV27 and TRBJ2-6; D unclear. CDR1 is MNHEY and CDR2 is SMNVEV in the germline V gene (reference sequence). The V gene lost 2 bases and the J gene lost 4 bases, with 6 bases spanning the gap. CDR3 length equals 14 residues. The CDR3 loop is CASSLESGANVLTF. CDR3 DNA: TGTGCCAGCAGTTTAGAATCCGGGGCCAACGTCCTGACTTTC.

This clone was seen a single time. The chain couples TRBV6-5 to TRBJ1-2; no reliable D call. Germline CDR1 is MNHEY and CDR2 is SVGAGI. V lost 2 bases to trimming and J lost 0 bases, with 4 bases between them. CDR3 size: 13 residues. The CDR3 sequence: CASSYEANYGYTF. The DNA for the CDR3 is TGTGCCAGCAGTTACGAGGCTAACTATGGCTACACCTTC.

The J gene is TRBJ2-7, the V gene TRBV27; no definite D call. CDR3 length: 13 amino acids. V dropped 3 bases and J dropped 0 bases, with 6 bases sitting between them. Germline CDR1 MNHEY, CDR2 SMNVEV (reference sequence). As DNA, the CDR3 is TGTGCCAGCAGTTTCAGAGGCTCCTACGAGCAGTACTTC. It encodes CASSFRGSYEQYF.

CDR3 coding DNA: TGTGCCAGCTCATCTGACAGGGACGGTGGCTACACCTTC. Translated: CASSSDRDGGYTF. The J gene is TRBJ1-2, the V gene TRBV18; 7 nucleotides agree with TRBD1. The germline CDR1 and CDR2 sequences are KGHSH and LQKENI. Unmatched junction bases numbered 7, after V lost 5 bases and J lost 7 bases. The CDR3 covers 13 residues. The full variable domain, with the rest looked up from reference TRBV18 and TRBJ1-2, is NAGVMQNPRHLVRRRGQEARLRCSPMKGHSHVYWYRQLPEEGLKFMVYLQKENIIDESGMPKERFSAEFPKEGPSILRIQQVVRGDSAAYFCASSSDRDGGYTFGSGTRLTVV.

The chain carries TRBV30 and TRBJ1-5, with D hard to call. V lost 4 bases and J lost 5, with 12 bases in between. The CDR3 is made up of 13 amino acids. Germline V gene lookup returns CDR1 GTSNPN and CDR2 SVGIG (reference sequence). CDR3: CAWTSRGDQPQHF. DNA of the CDR3: TGTGCCTGGACTAGTCGCGGGGATCAGCCCCAGCATTTT.

The V gene is TRBV7-9, the J gene TRBJ1-2; 8 bases are a match to TRBD1. CDR3 length: 16 amino acids. Germline-derived CDR1 and CDR2 are SEHNR and FQNEAQ (reference sequence). The V gene end was trimmed by 4 bases and the J gene end by 0 bases; junction bases not matched to a gene: 7. DNA of the CDR3: TGTGCCAGCAGCTACCGGGACAGGAGACCTAACTATGGCTACACCTTC. Residues: CASSYRDRRPNYGYTF. The full variable domain, rest sourced from reference TRBV7-9 and TRBJ1-2, is DTGVSQNPRHKITKRGQNVTFRCDPISEHNRLYWYRQTLGQGPEFLTYFQNEAQLEKSRLLSDRFSAERPKGSFSTLEIQRTEQGDSAMYLCASSYRDRRPNYGYTFGSGTRLTVV.

Worth noting for this clone: The junction departs from the called germline gene at one end, perhaps through a read error. This chain uses TRBV6-6 with TRBJ1-2, with 7 positions matching TRBD1. This CDR3 contains 13 residues. Germline V gene sequence: CDR1 MNHNY, CDR2 SVGAGI (reference sequence). This CDR3 reads CASSHSTGSGYTF. CDR3 nucleotides: TGTGCCAGCAGTCACTCGACAGGGTCTGGCTACACCTTC.

The V and J genes are TRBV28 and TRBJ1-5; a weak D match, TRBD1 (5 bases). Germline V gives CDR1 MDHEN, CDR2 SYDVKM. The CDR3 spans 16 residues. With 1 base removed from V and 2 bases from J, the gap between germline ends came to 12 bases. Here the CDR3 reads CASSLSGGVGNQPQHF. The CDR3 nucleotides are TGTGCCAGCAGTTTATCGGGGGGTGTGGGCAATCAGCCCCAGCATTTT. Drawing the rest from reference TRBV28 and TRBJ1-5, the complete variable domain is DVKVTQSSRYLVKRTGEKVFLECVQDMDHENMFWYRQDPGLGLRLIYFSYDVKMKEKGDIPEGYSVSREKKERFSLILESASTNQTSMYLCASSLSGGVGNQPQHFGDGTRLSIL.

The V and J genes are TRBV9 and TRBJ1-2; weak D call: TRBD1 (6 bases). This CDR3 is 14 amino acids long. Per the germline V gene, CDR1 is SGDLS and CDR2 is YYNGEE. Trimming took 3 bases from V and 2 from J, leaving 11 bases between them. As DNA, the CDR3 is TGTGCCAGCAGCGAGGGGGGGGCCAACTATGGCTACACCTTC. Its translation: CASSEGGANYGYTF.

The rearrangement links TRBV27 to TRBJ2-5, with a possible D match to TRBD1 (6 bases). V lost 6 bases and J 5 bases, leaving 19 bases between the germline ends. CDR1 is MNHEY and CDR2 is SMNVEV in the germline V gene (reference sequence). The CDR3 length is 15 residues. CDR3 sequence (DNA): TGTGCCAGCAGACGGACAGTCGGCCTGGAGGAGACCCAGTACTTC. It specifies CASRRTVGLEETQYF.

The chain carries TRBV5-1 and TRBJ2-5, with 8 bases that match TRBD2. V gave up 0 bases and J gave up 5 bases; unmatched junction bases: 6. This CDR3 has 15 amino acids. The germline V gene encodes CDR1 SGHRS and CDR2 YFSETQ. DNA for the CDR3: TGCGCCAGCAGCTTGGAGGGGACTAGGGCGGAGACCCAGTACTTC. This encodes CASSLEGTRAETQYF.

The rearrangement uses TRBV9 and TRBJ2-3; TRBD1 aligns across 7 bases. The J segment lost 2 bases and the V segment lost 3 bases, leaving 9 bases of the junction unmatched. This CDR3 has 16 residues. Germline V gives CDR1 SGDLS, CDR2 YYNGEE. The CDR3 loop reads CASSADGTEDTDTQYF. Here the CDR3 DNA reads TGTGCCAGCAGCGCCGACGGGACAGAAGACACAGATACGCAGTATTTT.

The CDR3: CASSVARGYTF. For the CDR3, the DNA is TGTGCCAGCAGTGTGGCGAGGGGCTACACCTTC. The chain couples TRBV2 to TRBJ1-2; D is ambiguous. V was shortened by 4 bases and J by 8 bases, with 8 bases between the two germline ends. Germline-derived CDR1 and CDR2 are SNHLY and FYNNEI. The CDR3 totals 11 residues. The full variable domain, completed using reference TRBV2 and TRBJ1-2, is EPEVTQTPSHQVTQMGQEVILRCVPISNHLYFYWYRQILGQKVEFLVSFYNNEISEKSEIFDDQFSVERPDGSNFTLKIRSTKLEDSAMYFCASSVARGYTFGSGTRLTVV.

The J gene is TRBJ1-5, the V gene TRBV18; TRBD1 matches 7 bases. The CDR3 loop spans 15 amino acids. Germline V lookup: CDR1 KGHSH, CDR2 LQKENI. V trimming: 1 base; J trimming: 3 bases; junction bases outside the gene matches: 3. CDR3 amino acids: CASSPQGANNQPQHF. In DNA, the CDR3 is TGTGCCAGCTCACCACAGGGGGCCAACAATCAGCCCCAGCATTTT.

This clone was recorded once. The gene calls are TRBV10-2 and TRBJ2-7, with 9 bases fitting TRBD2. The CDR3 runs to 15 residues. Germline-derived CDR1 and CDR2 are WSHSY and SAAADI. V lost 2 bases, J lost 2 bases, and 4 bases stayed unmatched. CDR3 sequence reads: CASSETAGGTYEQYF. The CDR3, as DNA: TGCGCCAGCAGTGAGACGGCGGGAGGGACCTACGAGCAGTACTTC.

This sequence joins TRBV7-8 and TRBJ1-6, with TRBD1 as a possible D gene (6 bases). Looked up from germline, CDR1 is SGHVS and CDR2 is FQNEAQ. The V end lost 6 bases, the J end lost 13 bases, and 16 bases lay between the germline ends. The CDR3 is made up of 13 amino acids. CDR3 amino acids: CASRSGVIVPLHF. The CDR3 nucleotides are TGTGCCAGCAGATCAGGGGTTATCGTGCCCCTCCACTTT.